The rows below give T cell receptor beta chains drawn from one sample of a study of beta chain features in type 1 diabetes. TCRdb's copy holds only in-frame clones and misses some; the assay was immunoSEQ multiplex PCR. The top ten hold roughly 0.014% of the sample, which has approximately 330,000 clones, 8% to 13% seen once. Sequenced sample: naive CD4+ T cells from blood. Every receptor here comes from a woman in her twenties or thirties in good health. CDR3s include the opening cysteine and the closing phenylalanine or tryptophan. D genes are given only for firm matches. A row's size may be missing; if present it is once, few, many or a size class.

TRBD1	few	TRBV28	TRBJ1-5	CAAFPQGDSNQPQHF	TGTGCCGCCTTCCCCCAGGGGGATAGCAATCAGCCCCAGCATTTT
-	-	TRBV4-3	TRBJ1-5	CASSQDEGAGQPQHF	TGCGCCAGCAGCCAAGATGAAGGGGCTGGACAGCCCCAGCATTTT
-	-	TRBV13	TRBJ1-3	CASSSTGSGNTIYF	TGTGCCAGCAGCTCCACGGGCTCTGGAAACACCATATATTTT
TRBD2	few	TRBV6-5	TRBJ2-1	CASSYSSGRANEQFF	TGTGCCAGCAGTTACTCTAGCGGGAGGGCCAATGAGCAGTTCTTC
TRBD2	few	TRBV29-1	TRBJ2-3	CALGGVAGVKSTDTQYF	TGCGCCCTAGGGGGAGTAGCGGGAGTTAAGAGCACAGATACGCAGTATTTT
-	-	TRBV7-9	TRBJ2-3	CASSFTTGDTQYF	TGTGCCAGCAGCTTTACAACAGGGGATACGCAGTATTTT
-	few	TRBV9	TRBJ2-4	CASSVFARREGGYF	TGTGCCAGCAGCGTGTTCGCCCGCAGGGAGGGGGGGTACTTC
TRBD1	-	TRBV7-9	TRBJ2-7	CASSLVQGSYEQYF	TGTGCCAGCAGCTTAGTACAGGGGAGCTACGAGCAGTACTTC
-	few	TRBV7-9	TRBJ2-1	CASSLGVRGEQFF	TGTGCCAGCAGCTTAGGAGTCAGGGGTGAGCAGTTCTTC
TRBD2	-	TRBV10-3	TRBJ2-7	CAITDPGLGYEQYF	TGTGCCATCACCGACCCGGGACTAGGCTACGAGCAGTACTTC
-	-	TRBV2	TRBJ1-2	CASSDRRESYGYTF	TGTGCCAGCAGTGACCGCAGGGAAAGCTATGGCTACACCTTC
TRBD2	-	TRBV5-1	TRBJ2-1	CASSLRLAGGNNEQFF	TGCGCCAGCAGCCTCAGACTAGCGGGAGGAAACAATGAGCAGTTCTTC
TRBD2	few	TRBV7-9	TRBJ2-5	CASSSPGTSGTETQYF	TGTGCCAGCAGCTCCCCCGGGACTAGCGGGACGGAGACCCAGTACTTC
TRBD1	few	TRBV7-8	TRBJ1-5	CASSQYGQDHQPQHF	TGTGCCAGCAGCCAATACGGACAGGACCATCAGCCCCAGCATTTT
TRBD1	-	TRBV19	TRBJ2-7	CASSTGTGSYEQYF	TGTGCCAGTAGCACCGGGACAGGGAGCTACGAGCAGTACTTC
TRBD2	-	TRBV2	TRBJ2-1	CASSELASGTHGQFF	TGTGCCAGCAGTGAACTGGCTAGCGGGACGCACGGGCAGTTCTTC
TRBD1	-	TRBV2	TRBJ1-3	CASTRDRANTGNTIYF	TGTGCCAGCACAAGGGACAGGGCGAATACTGGAAACACCATATATTTT
-	-	TRBV28	TRBJ2-5	CATGRETQYF	TGTGCAACAGGGCGGGAGACCCAGTACTTC
-	-	TRBV7-3	TRBJ2-5	CASSLVAGPLSGTQYF	TGTGCCAGCAGCTTGGTTGCGGGGCCCTTGTCGGGGACCCAGTACTTC
-	few	TRBV9	TRBJ2-1	CASSVGSYNEQFF	TGTGCCAGCAGCGTAGGTTCCTATAATGAGCAGTTCTTC
-	few	TRBV4-3	TRBJ1-2	CASSQGPGIAYGYTF	TGCGCCAGCAGCCAAGGCCCAGGTATTGCTTATGGCTACACCTTC
-	-	TRBV25-1	TRBJ1-2	CASSGGGSGYTF	TGTGCCAGCAGTGGGGGAGGAAGTGGCTACACCTTC
-	-	TRBV15	TRBJ2-7	CATSRAFGSYEQYF	TGTGCCACCAGCAGAGCTTTCGGGTCCTACGAGCAGTACTTC
-	-	TRBV29-1	TRBJ1-2	CSVEDLQDFGYTF	TGCAGCGTTGAAGATCTGCAGGATTTTGGCTACACCTTC
TRBD2	-	TRBV28	TRBJ2-5	CASSPGAGPRETQYF	TGTGCCAGCAGTCCGGGAGCGGGGCCTCGAGAGACCCAGTACTTC
TRBD2	few	TRBV28	TRBJ2-1	CASSTAAGGTYNEQFF	TGTGCCAGCAGCACCGCCGCGGGAGGGACCTACAATGAGCAGTTCTTC
TRBD1	few	TRBV9	TRBJ2-3	CASSADRGSSGDTQYF	TGTGCCAGCAGCGCAGACAGGGGAAGTAGCGGAGATACGCAGTATTTT
-	few	TRBV10-3	TRBJ2-3	CAISYQGGGTDTQYF	TGTGCCATCAGCTATCAGGGTGGGGGCACAGATACGCAGTATTTT
TRBD2	-	TRBV5-1	TRBJ2-6	CASSFGGLAGSSGANVLTF	TGCGCCAGCAGCTTCGGGGGTCTAGCGGGATCGTCAGGGGCCAACGTCCTGACTTTC